The present entry profiles one TCR beta chain with its context. This sample was taken from a study of shared clonotypes between healthy human individuals. CD45RO-negative, CCR7-positively selected cells formed the naive CD8 fraction, excluding terminally differentiated effector memory CD45RA+ cells. Donors, healthy HIV-negative adults, lacked recent acute infections or vaccinations. Across several immunoSEQ plates, the genomic DNA of each subset was split evenly. In the authors' workflow: ImmunoSEQ junction-only sequences lacked quality scores, so their filtering differed. Data came from immunoSEQ multiplex PCR; TCRdb stores just in-frame clones and leaves some out. V, J and clone size reflect that table, while D and trimming were determined from the DNA. The table has around 2.1 million clones, 93% seen once. J lost 3 bases, V lost 5 bases, and 10 bases had no gene match. Germline loops: CDR1 SGHVS, CDR2 FNYEAQ. The CDR3 extends over 15 amino acids.

This sequence joins TRBV7-6 and TRBJ2-7, with TRBD2 matching over 7 bases. The specimen sequenced was naive CD8+ T cells from PBMCs. This receptor was taken from a young man in good health. Some clones in this sample may be carry-over from other donors' samples. The DNA for the CDR3 is TGTGCCAGCAGCCTTATGGGGGGGACCCTCTACGAGCAGTACTTC. Translating gives CASSLMGGTLYEQYF.